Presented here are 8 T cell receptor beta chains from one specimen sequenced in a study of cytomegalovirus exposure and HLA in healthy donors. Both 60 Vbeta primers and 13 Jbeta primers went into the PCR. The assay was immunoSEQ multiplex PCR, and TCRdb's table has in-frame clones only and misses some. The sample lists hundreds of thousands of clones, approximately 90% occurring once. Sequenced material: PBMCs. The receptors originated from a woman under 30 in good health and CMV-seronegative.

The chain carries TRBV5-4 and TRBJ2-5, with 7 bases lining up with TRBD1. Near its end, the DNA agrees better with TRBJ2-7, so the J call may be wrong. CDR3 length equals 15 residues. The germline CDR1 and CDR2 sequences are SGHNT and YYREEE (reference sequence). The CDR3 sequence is CASSFGTAFSYEQYF. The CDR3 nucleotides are TGTGCCAGCAGCTTTGGGACAGCTTTCTCCTACGAGCAGTACTTC.

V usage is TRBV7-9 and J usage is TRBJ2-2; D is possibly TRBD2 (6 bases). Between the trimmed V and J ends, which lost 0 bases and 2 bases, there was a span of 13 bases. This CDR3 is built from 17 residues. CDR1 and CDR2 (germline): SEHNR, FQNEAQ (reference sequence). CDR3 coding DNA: TGTGCCAGCAGCTTAGCGCGAGGAGGGCCTAACACCGGGGAGCTGTTTTTT. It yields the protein CASSLARGGPNTGELFF.

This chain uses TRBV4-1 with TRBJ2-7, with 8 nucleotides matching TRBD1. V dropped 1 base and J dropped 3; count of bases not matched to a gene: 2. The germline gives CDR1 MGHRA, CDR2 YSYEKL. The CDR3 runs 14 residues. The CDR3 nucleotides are TGCGCCAGCAGCCAAGGTGACAGGGGCTACGAGCAGTACTTC. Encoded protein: CASSQGDRGYEQYF.

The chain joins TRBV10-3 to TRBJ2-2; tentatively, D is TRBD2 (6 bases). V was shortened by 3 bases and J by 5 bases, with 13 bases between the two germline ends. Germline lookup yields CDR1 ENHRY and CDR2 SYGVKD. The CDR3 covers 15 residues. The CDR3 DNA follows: TGTGCCATCAGTGACCCAGCGGAGGGAACCGGGGAGCTGTTTTTT. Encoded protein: CAISDPAEGTGELFF.

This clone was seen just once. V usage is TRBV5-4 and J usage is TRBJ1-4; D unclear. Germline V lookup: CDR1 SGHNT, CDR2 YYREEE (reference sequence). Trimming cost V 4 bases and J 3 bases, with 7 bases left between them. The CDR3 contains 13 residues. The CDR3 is CASSPGPNEKLFF. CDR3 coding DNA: TGTGCCAGCAGCCCAGGTCCTAATGAAAAACTGTTTTTT. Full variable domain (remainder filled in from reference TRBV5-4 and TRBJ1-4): ETGVTQSPTHLIKTRGQQVTLRCSSQSGHNTVSWYQQALGQGPQFIFQYYREEENGRGNFPPRFSGLQFPNYSSELNVNALELDDSALYLCASSPGPNEKLFFGSGTQLSVL.

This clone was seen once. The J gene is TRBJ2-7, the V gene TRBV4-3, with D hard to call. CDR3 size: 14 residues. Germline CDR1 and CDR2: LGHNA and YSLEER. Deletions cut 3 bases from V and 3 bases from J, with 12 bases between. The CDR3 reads CASSHRHSGYEQYF. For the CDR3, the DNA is TGCGCCAGCAGCCATCGTCATTCCGGCTACGAGCAGTACTTC.

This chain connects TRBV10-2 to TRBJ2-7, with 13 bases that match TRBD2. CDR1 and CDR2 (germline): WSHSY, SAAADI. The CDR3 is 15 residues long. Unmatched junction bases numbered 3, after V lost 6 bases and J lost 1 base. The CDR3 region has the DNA TGCGCCAGCAGGGAACTAGCGGGAGGGTCCTACGAGCAGTACTTC. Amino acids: CASRELAGGSYEQYF.

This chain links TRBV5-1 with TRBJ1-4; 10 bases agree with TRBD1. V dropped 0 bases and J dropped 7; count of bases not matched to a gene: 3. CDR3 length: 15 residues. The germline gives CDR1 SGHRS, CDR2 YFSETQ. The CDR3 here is CASSLGDRGFEKLFF. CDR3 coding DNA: TGCGCCAGCAGCTTGGGGGACAGGGGTTTTGAAAAACTGTTTTTT.